The present T cell receptor (beta chain) was sequenced within a study of blood T cell repertoires in COVID-19. Germline values: CDR1 MGHRA, CDR2 YSYEKL. The CDR3 covers 16 residues. Trimming removed 0 bases from V and 9 bases from J; junction bases left unmatched: 10. This table comes from immunoSEQ multiplex PCR, and its TCRdb copy is limited to in-frame clones, with some not included. The data contain tens of thousands of clones, less than 90% of them singletons. This sequence joins TRBV4-1 and TRBJ2-5; TRBD2 matches at 10 bases. The sequenced sample was peripheral blood. The sequence was collected from a human donor with active COVID-19. The donor label of this sample is uncertain. As DNA, the CDR3 is TGCGCCAGCAGCCAAGATCCCCTAGCGGGGGCTGTACCCCAGTACTTC. It specifies CASSQDPLAGAVPQYF.